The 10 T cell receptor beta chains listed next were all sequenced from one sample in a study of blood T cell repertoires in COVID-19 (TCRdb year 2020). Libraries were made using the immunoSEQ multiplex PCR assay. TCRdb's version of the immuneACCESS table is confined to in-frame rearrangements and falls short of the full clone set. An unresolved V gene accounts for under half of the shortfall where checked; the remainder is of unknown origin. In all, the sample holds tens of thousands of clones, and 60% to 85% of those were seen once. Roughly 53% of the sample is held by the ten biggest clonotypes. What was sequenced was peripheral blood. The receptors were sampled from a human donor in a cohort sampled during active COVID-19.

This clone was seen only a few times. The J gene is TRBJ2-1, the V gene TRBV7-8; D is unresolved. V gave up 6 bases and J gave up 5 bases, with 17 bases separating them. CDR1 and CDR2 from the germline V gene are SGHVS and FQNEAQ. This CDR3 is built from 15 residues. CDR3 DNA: TGTGCCAGCAGGTTTTCGTCTTCGCGGAACAATGAGCAGTTCTTC. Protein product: CASRFSSSRNNEQFF.

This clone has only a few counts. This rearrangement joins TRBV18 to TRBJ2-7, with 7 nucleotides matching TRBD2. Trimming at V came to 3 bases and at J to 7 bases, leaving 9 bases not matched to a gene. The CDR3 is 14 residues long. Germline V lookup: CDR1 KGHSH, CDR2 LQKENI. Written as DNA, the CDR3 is TGTGCCAGCTCACCGGGAGGGCCCCCCGATGAGCAGTACTTC. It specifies CASSPGGPPDEQYF.

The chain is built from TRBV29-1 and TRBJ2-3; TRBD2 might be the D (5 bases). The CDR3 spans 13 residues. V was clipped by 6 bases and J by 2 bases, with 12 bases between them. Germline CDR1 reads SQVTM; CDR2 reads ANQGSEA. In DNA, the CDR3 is TGCAGCGTAGTTCGGGGTGACACAGATACGCAGTATTTT. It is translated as CSVVRGDTDTQYF.

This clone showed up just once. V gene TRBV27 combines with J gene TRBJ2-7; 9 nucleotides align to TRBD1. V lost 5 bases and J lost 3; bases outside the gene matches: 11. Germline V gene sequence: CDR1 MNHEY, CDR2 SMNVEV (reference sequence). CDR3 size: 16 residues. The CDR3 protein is CASSKTTGGKNYEQYF. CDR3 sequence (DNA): TGTGCCAGCAGTAAAACGACAGGGGGAAAGAACTACGAGCAGTACTTC.

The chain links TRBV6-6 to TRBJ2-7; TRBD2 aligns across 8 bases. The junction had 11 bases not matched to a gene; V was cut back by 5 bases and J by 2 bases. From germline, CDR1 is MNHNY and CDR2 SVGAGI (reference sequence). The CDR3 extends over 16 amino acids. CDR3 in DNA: TGTGCCAGCAGTACCCCCCGGAGCGGGAGCCCCTACGAGCAGTACTTC. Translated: CASSTPRSGSPYEQYF.

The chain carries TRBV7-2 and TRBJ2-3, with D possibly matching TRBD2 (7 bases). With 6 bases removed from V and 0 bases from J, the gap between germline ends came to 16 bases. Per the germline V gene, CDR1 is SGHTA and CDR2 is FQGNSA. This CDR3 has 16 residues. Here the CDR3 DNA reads TGTGCCAGCAGAACGGGGGGCGCCCATAGCACAGATACGCAGTATTTT. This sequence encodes CASRTGGAHSTDTQYF.

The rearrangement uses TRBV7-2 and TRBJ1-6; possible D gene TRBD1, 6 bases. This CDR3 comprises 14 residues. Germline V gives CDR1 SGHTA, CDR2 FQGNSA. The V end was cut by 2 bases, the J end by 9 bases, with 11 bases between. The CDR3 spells CASSLKARGSPLHF. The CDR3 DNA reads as TGTGCCAGCAGCTTAAAGGCCAGGGGTTCACCCCTCCACTTT.

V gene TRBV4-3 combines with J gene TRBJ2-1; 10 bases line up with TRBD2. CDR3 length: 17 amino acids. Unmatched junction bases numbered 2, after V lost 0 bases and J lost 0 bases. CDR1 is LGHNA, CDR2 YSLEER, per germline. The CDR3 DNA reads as TGCGCCAGCAGCCAAGAACTAGCGGGAAGCTCCTACAATGAGCAGTTCTTC. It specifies CASSQELAGSSYNEQFF.

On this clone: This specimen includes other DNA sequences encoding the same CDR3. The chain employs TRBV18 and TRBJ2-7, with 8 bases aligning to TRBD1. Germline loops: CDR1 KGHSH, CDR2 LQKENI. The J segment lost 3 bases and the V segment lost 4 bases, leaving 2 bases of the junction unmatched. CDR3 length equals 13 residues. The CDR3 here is CASSRGQDYEQYF. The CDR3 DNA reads TGTGCCAGCTCACGGGGACAGGACTACGAGCAGTACTTC.

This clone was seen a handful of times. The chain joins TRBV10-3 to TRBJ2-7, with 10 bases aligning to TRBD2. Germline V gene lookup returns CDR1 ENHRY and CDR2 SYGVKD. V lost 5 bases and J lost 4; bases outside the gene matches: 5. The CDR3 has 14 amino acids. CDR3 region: CAISKREGLYEQYF. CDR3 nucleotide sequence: TGTGCCATCAGTAAGCGGGAGGGCCTGTACGAGCAGTACTTC.